The rows below give T cell receptor beta chains drawn from one sample of a study of shared clonotypes between healthy human individuals. TCRdb's copy holds only in-frame clones and misses some; the assay was immunoSEQ multiplex PCR. The sample records about 2.4 million clones, approximately 93% being singletons. Sample: naive CD4+ T cells from PBMCs. Source of these receptors: a man younger than 35 in good health. Some clones in this sample may be carry-over from other donors' samples. CDR3s include the opening cysteine and the closing phenylalanine or tryptophan. A D gene is named only where the DNA matches it firmly. Clone size, where shown, is once, few, many, or a class for clones that have expanded.

cdr3_length: 16
j_call: TRBJ2-7
d_call: TRBD1
v_call: TRBV4-1
clone_size: NA
cdr3_aa: CASSKPLQGASYEQYF

cdr3_length: 14
j_call: TRBJ2-5
d_call: NA
v_call: TRBV18
clone_size: NA
cdr3_aa: CASSPAPSQETQYF

cdr3_length: 12
j_call: TRBJ2-7
d_call: NA
v_call: TRBV28
clone_size: NA
cdr3_aa: CASSLGRGVQYF

cdr3_length: 13
j_call: TRBJ2-7
d_call: NA
v_call: TRBV9
clone_size: NA
cdr3_aa: CASSVGGGSEQYF

cdr3_length: 11
j_call: TRBJ1-1
d_call: NA
v_call: TRBV20-1
clone_size: few
cdr3_aa: CSARGNEEAFF

cdr3_length: 14
j_call: TRBJ2-5
d_call: TRBD2
v_call: TRBV5-1
clone_size: NA
cdr3_aa: CASSLVREGETQYF

cdr3_length: 18
j_call: TRBJ2-7
d_call: TRBD2
v_call: TRBV5-4
clone_size: NA
cdr3_aa: CASSLEREGRLSSYEQYF

cdr3_length: 13
j_call: TRBJ1-2
d_call: TRBD1
v_call: TRBV7-2
clone_size: NA
cdr3_aa: CASSLGTGGRYTF

cdr3_length: 12
j_call: TRBJ2-5
d_call: NA
v_call: TRBV6-5
clone_size: NA
cdr3_aa: CASRGKEETQYF

cdr3_length: 14
j_call: TRBJ2-5
d_call: TRBD2
v_call: TRBV9
clone_size: NA
cdr3_aa: CASSELAGKETQYF

cdr3_length: 16
j_call: TRBJ1-2
d_call: NA
v_call: TRBV21-1
clone_size: NA
cdr3_aa: CASSKEPAAANYGYTF

cdr3_length: 14
j_call: TRBJ1-4
d_call: NA
v_call: TRBV9
clone_size: NA
cdr3_aa: CASSVGPSLEKLFF

cdr3_length: 13
j_call: TRBJ1-1
d_call: NA
v_call: TRBV5-4
clone_size: NA
cdr3_aa: CASSLQTAAEAFF

cdr3_length: 16
j_call: TRBJ1-1
d_call: TRBD1
v_call: TRBV7-9
clone_size: once
cdr3_aa: CASSDPFQGGDTEAFF

cdr3_length: 19
j_call: TRBJ2-4
d_call: TRBD1
v_call: TRBV5-1
clone_size: NA
cdr3_aa: CASSSSSGRDRDFKNIQYF

cdr3_length: 15
j_call: TRBJ2-1
d_call: TRBD2
v_call: TRBV7-2
clone_size: NA
cdr3_aa: CASSLDGTSGRGKFF

cdr3_length: 15
j_call: TRBJ2-3
d_call: NA
v_call: TRBV5-1
clone_size: NA
cdr3_aa: CASSSSPGGTDTQYF

cdr3_length: 12
j_call: TRBJ1-2
d_call: NA
v_call: TRBV6-1
clone_size: NA
cdr3_aa: CASSPGVYGYTF

cdr3_length: 14
j_call: TRBJ2-7
d_call: NA
v_call: TRBV5-1
clone_size: NA
cdr3_aa: CASSPVSGSYEQYF

cdr3_length: 14
j_call: TRBJ1-3
d_call: NA
v_call: TRBV4-1
clone_size: few
cdr3_aa: CASSQELSRNTIYF

cdr3_length: 15
j_call: TRBJ2-7
d_call: TRBD2
v_call: TRBV5-4
clone_size: NA
cdr3_aa: CASSSTSGLSYEQYF

cdr3_length: 15
j_call: TRBJ2-7
d_call: NA
v_call: TRBV5-6
clone_size: NA
cdr3_aa: CASSGPGSLSYEQYF

cdr3_length: 15
j_call: TRBJ2-1
d_call: TRBD1
v_call: TRBV5-1
clone_size: NA
cdr3_aa: CASSYTGAIYNEQFF

cdr3_length: 16
j_call: TRBJ2-1
d_call: NA
v_call: TRBV11-2
clone_size: NA
cdr3_aa: CASSPRTGLQYNEQFF

cdr3_length: 15
j_call: TRBJ1-1
d_call: TRBD1
v_call: TRBV5-1
clone_size: NA
cdr3_aa: CASSLETGMNTEAFF

cdr3_length: 16
j_call: TRBJ2-1
d_call: TRBD2
v_call: TRBV7-8
clone_size: once
cdr3_aa: CASSWEGLARSNEQFF

cdr3_length: 16
j_call: TRBJ2-2
d_call: NA
v_call: TRBV5-4
clone_size: NA
cdr3_aa: CASSGAETGNTGELFF

cdr3_length: 18
j_call: TRBJ2-7
d_call: TRBD2
v_call: TRBV7-2
clone_size: NA
cdr3_aa: CASSPGLGLAPVSYEQYF

cdr3_length: 14
j_call: TRBJ2-7
d_call: TRBD1
v_call: TRBV19
clone_size: NA
cdr3_aa: CASSRGDRGYEQYF

cdr3_length: 15
j_call: TRBJ2-5
d_call: TRBD1
v_call: TRBV9
clone_size: NA
cdr3_aa: CASSPRTGGSETQYF

cdr3_length: 14
j_call: TRBJ2-2
d_call: TRBD1
v_call: TRBV12-5
clone_size: once
cdr3_aa: CASGKGGVGGELFF

cdr3_length: 17
j_call: TRBJ2-3
d_call: TRBD1
v_call: TRBV7-9
clone_size: NA
cdr3_aa: CAVPPDRQGANTDTQYF

cdr3_length: 13
j_call: TRBJ2-7
d_call: NA
v_call: TRBV14
clone_size: NA
cdr3_aa: CASSPPAGYEQYF

cdr3_length: 14
j_call: TRBJ2-7
d_call: TRBD2
v_call: TRBV18
clone_size: NA
cdr3_aa: CASSPGGGFYEQYF

cdr3_length: 15
j_call: TRBJ2-2
d_call: TRBD1
v_call: TRBV7-2
clone_size: NA
cdr3_aa: CASSSDRANTGELFF

cdr3_length: 15
j_call: TRBJ2-7
d_call: NA
v_call: TRBV28
clone_size: once
cdr3_aa: CASSGTGSFSYEQYF

cdr3_length: 15
j_call: TRBJ1-4
d_call: NA
v_call: TRBV28
clone_size: NA
cdr3_aa: CATRGTAPTNEKLFF

cdr3_length: 20
j_call: TRBJ2-1
d_call: TRBD2
v_call: TRBV4-2
clone_size: NA
cdr3_aa: CASSQDRPGASGSRYNEQFF

cdr3_length: 15
j_call: TRBJ2-7
d_call: TRBD1
v_call: TRBV18
clone_size: once
cdr3_aa: CASSPTAGGPHEQYF

cdr3_length: 15
j_call: TRBJ2-1
d_call: NA
v_call: TRBV28
clone_size: NA
cdr3_aa: CASSPRWSSYNEQFF